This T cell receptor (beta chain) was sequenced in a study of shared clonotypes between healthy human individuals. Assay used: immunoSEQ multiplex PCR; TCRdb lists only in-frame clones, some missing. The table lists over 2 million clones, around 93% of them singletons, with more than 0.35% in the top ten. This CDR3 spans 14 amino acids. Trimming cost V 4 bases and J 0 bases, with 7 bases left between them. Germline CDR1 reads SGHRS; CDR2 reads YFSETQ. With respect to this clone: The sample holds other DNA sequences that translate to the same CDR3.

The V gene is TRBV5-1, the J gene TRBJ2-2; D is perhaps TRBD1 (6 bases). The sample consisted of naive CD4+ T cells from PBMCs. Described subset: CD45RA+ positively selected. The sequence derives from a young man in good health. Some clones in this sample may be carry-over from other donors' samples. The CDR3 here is CASSRGSNTGELFF. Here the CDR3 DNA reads TGCGCCAGCAGCAGGGGGTCGAACACCGGGGAGCTGTTTTTT.